Below are 6 T cell receptor beta chains sequenced from a single sample in a study of T-cell memory formation after mild COVID-19. From the 5' RACE reads, TCRdb called clonotypes with MiXCR, one entry per CDR3 protein. The sample holds 200,000 to 300,000 distinct CDR3 sequences; about a sixth are singletons and the top ten take around 23%. The sequencing sample was made of PBMCs or a T cell subset sorted from them (not recorded which). Receptor source: a young man who had mild COVID-19 (a few samples of this study predate the infection). Cell type and time point are not known.

This clonotype was found a few times. The chain has TRBV3-1 and TRBJ1-4; D gene uncertain. The CDR3 is 13 residues long. CDR1 and CDR2 from the germline V gene are LGHDT and YNNKEL (reference sequence). V lost 1 base and J 7 bases, leaving 7 bases between the germline ends. The CDR3 nucleotides are TGTGCCAGCAGCCAAGGAGTAAGTGAAAAACTGTTTTTT. Translated: CASSQGVSEKLFF.

This clonotype was detected a few times. The CDR3 is CASSFGAPYYGYTF. CDR3 nucleotide sequence: TGTGCCAGCAGCTTCGGGGCCCCTTACTATGGCTACACCTTC. J is TRBJ1-2 and V is TRBV11-1; possibly TRBD1 for D (5 bases). V was cut by 3 bases and J by 3 bases, with 11 bases left in between. CDR1 and CDR2 from the germline V gene are SGHAT and FQDESV (reference sequence). The CDR3 runs 14 residues.

This clonotype was seen many times. The chain has TRBV20-1 and TRBJ1-3, with TRBD1 as a possible D gene (6 bases). The germline gives CDR1 DFQATT, CDR2 SNEGSKA (reference sequence). V was trimmed by 2 bases and J by 4 bases, leaving 6 bases between them. The CDR3 loop spans 12 amino acids. CDR3 residues: CSARQGGNTIYF. CDR3 DNA sequence: TGCAGTGCTAGACAGGGGGGAAACACCATATATTTT.

There are a few counts of this clonotype. The chain has TRBV30 and TRBJ1-5; unclear D gene. V was trimmed by 1 base and J by 0 bases, leaving 7 bases between them. The CDR3 spans 14 residues. CDR1 and CDR2 from the germline V gene are GTSNPN and SVGIG (reference sequence). The CDR3 loop is CAWSDGNSNQPQHF. Written as DNA, the CDR3 is TGTGCCTGGAGTGACGGAAATAGCAATCAGCCCCAGCATTTT.

This clonotype has only a few counts. The chain joins TRBV18 to TRBJ2-1; TRBD1 might be the D (6 bases). The CDR3 is 13 residues long. Per the germline V gene, CDR1 is KGHSH and CDR2 is LQKENI. V was cut by 5 bases and J by 8 bases, with 13 bases left in between. As DNA, the CDR3 is TGTGCCAGCTCATTGACAGGTATCTATGAGCAGTTCTTC. This sequence encodes CASSLTGIYEQFF.

This clonotype was detected a few times. V usage is TRBV11-2 and J usage is TRBJ2-4, with 8 bases identical to TRBD1. Germline V gene lookup returns CDR1 SGHAT and CDR2 FQNNGV. After removal of 5 bases from V and 0 bases from J, the junction contained 9 bases not matched to a gene. CDR3 length equals 17 residues. CDR3 sequence: CASSTYRGNRAKNIQYF. For the CDR3, the DNA is TGTGCCAGCAGCACCTACAGGGGGAATAGAGCCAAAAACATTCAGTACTTC.